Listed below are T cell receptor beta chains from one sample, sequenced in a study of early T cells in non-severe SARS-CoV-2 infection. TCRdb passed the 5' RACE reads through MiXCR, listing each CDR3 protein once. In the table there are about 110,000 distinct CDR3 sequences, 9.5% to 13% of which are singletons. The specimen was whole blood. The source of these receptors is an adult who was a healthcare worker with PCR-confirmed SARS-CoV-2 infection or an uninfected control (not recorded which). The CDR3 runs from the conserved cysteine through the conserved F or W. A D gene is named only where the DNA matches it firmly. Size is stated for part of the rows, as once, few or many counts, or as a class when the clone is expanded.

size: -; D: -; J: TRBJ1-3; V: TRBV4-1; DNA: TGCGCCAGCAGCCAAGATATTCCGCCCGGGACACCTGGAAACACCATATATTTT; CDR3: CASSQDIPPGTPGNTIYF
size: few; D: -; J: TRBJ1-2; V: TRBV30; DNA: TGTGCCTCCCCGAGGCGCCAGGACTATGGCTACACCTTC; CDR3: CASPRRQDYGYTF
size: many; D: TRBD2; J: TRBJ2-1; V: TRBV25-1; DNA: TGTGCCAGCAGTGAATCCACCCGTGGGGGGGGCAATGAGCAGTTCTTC; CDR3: CASSESTRGGGNEQFF
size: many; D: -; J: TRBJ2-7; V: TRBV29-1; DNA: TGCAGCGTTGAAGTTGGCGGAGGGCCCGGGCGCTACGAGCAGTACTTC; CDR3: CSVEVGGGPGRYEQYF
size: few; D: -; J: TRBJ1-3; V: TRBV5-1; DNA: TGCGCCAGCAGCTTTGACCCTTTGACGGCCTCTGGAAACACCATATATTTT; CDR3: CASSFDPLTASGNTIYF
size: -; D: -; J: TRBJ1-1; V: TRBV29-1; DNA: TGCAGCGCCGTTACCGTCCTGAACACTGAAGCTTTCTTT; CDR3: CSAVTVLNTEAFF
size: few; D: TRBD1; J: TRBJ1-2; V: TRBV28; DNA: TGTGCCAGCAGTCCCTCGAGTATGTGGGACAGGGCCCCACAGCTCTATGGCTACACCTTC; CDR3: CASSPSSMWDRAPQLYGYTF
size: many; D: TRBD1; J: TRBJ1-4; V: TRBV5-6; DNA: TGTGCCAGCAGCTCTACAGGGGGCGGTGAAAAACTGTTTTTT; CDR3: CASSSTGGGEKLFF
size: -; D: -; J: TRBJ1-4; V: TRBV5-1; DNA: TGCGCCAGCAGCCTAAAAACTCCGCCCAATGAAAAACTGTTTTTT; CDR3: CASSLKTPPNEKLFF
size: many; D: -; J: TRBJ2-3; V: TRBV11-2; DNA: TGTGCCAGCAGCTTATTGGCCTCCCCTAGCACAGATACGCAGTATTTT; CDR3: CASSLLASPSTDTQYF
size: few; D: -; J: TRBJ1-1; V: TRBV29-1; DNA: TGCAGCGGGACCCCTTGGGGCGCGGGCACTGAAGCTTTCTTT; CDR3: CSGTPWGAGTEAFF
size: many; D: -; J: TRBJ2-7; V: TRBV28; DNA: TGTGCCAGCAGTCCCCTCGACAAGGCCCGGGCGGATTCCGAGCAGTACTTC; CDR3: CASSPLDKARADSEQYF
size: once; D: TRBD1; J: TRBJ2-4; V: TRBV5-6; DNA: TGTGCCAGCAGCCACCAGACCAGGGGGCGAAACATTCAGTACTTC; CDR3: CASSHQTRGRNIQYF
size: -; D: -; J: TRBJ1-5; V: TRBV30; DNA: TGTGCCTGGGGGATGGGGCAGCCCCAGCATTTT; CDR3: CAWGMGQPQHF
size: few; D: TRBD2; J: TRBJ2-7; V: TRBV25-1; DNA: TGTGCCAGCAGTGCGGGAGGGCGCCACGAGCAGTACTTC; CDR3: CASSAGGRHEQYF
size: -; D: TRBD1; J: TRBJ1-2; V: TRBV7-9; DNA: TGTGCCAGCAGCCCAGACAGGGGGCGCGATGGCTACACCTTC; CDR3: CASSPDRGRDGYTF
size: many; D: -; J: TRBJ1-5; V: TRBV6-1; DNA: TGTGCCAGCAGTGAAGGCAGGGCTAATCAGCCCCAGCATTTT; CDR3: CASSEGRANQPQHF
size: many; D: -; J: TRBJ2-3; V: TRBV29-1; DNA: TGCAGCTTCCGGACACGCTACGCAGATACGCAGTATTTT; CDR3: CSFRTRYADTQYF
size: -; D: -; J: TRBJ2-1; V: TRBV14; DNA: TGTGCCAGCAGCCAAGATTCACCAGCTTACAATGAGCAGTTCTTC; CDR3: CASSQDSPAYNEQFF
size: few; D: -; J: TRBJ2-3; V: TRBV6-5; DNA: TGTGCCAGCAGTCAGAGATTAATAACAGATACGCAGTATTTT; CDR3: CASSQRLITDTQYF
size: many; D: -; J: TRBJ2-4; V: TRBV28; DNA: TGTGCCAGCAGTTTAATAGGTAGGGCCACGATCAAGAACATTCAGTACTTC; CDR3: CASSLIGRATIKNIQYF
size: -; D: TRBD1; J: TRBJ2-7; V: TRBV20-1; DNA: TGCAGTGCTAGAGATCGACAGGGGGGGACCTACGAGCAGTACTTC; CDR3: CSARDRQGGTYEQYF
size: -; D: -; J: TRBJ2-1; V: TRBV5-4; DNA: TGTGCCAGCAGCCCGAACACGTACAATGAGCAGTTCTTC; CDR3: CASSPNTYNEQFF
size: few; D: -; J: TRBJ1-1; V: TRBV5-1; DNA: TGCGCCAGCAGCTTGGTTGTAGGGGACACTGAAGCTTTCTTT; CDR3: CASSLVVGDTEAFF
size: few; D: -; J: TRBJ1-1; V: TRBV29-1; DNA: TGCAGCGTTACGCTTGGACGGGAAGCTTTCTTT; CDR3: CSVTLGREAFF
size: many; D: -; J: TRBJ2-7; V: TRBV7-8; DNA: TGTGCCAGCAGCTTACATCTGATCCCCGGGACCGCTTCCTACGAGCAGTACTTC; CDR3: CASSLHLIPGTASYEQYF
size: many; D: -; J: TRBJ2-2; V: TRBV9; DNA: TGTGCCAGCAGCGTAGTTCCGGGCGGGAACACCGGGGAGCTGTTTTTT; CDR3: CASSVVPGGNTGELFF
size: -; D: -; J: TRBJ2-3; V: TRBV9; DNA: TGTGCCAGCAGCGTAGACTGGGGGTCCCCAGATACGCAGTATTTT; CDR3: CASSVDWGSPDTQYF